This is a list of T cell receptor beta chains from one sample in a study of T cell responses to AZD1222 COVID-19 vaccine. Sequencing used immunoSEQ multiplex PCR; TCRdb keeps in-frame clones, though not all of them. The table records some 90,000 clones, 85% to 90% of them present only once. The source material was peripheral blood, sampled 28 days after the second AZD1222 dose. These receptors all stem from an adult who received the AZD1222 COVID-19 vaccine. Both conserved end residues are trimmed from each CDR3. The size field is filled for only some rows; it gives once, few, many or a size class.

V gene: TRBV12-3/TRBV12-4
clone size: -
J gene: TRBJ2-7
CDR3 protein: ASSFSLGEQY

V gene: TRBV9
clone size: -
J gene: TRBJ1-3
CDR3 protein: ASSRIESGNTIY

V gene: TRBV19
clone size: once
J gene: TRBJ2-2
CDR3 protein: ASSTRANTGELF

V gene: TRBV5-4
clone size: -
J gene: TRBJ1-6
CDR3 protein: ASSFTWNSPLH

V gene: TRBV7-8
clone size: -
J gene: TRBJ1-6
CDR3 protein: ASSLAVWGRTYNSPLH

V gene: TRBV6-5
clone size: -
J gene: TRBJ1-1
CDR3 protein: ASSYKSGTEAF

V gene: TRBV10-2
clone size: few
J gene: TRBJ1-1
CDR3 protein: ASREGQLNTEAF

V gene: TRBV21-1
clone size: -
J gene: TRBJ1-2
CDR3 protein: ASELGTRDSHYQTIGYT

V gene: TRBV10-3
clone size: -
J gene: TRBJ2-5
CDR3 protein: AISESPGSRETQY

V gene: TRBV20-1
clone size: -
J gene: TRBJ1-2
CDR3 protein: SASPQATYGYT

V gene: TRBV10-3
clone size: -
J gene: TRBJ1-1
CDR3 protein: AISVTGNTEAF

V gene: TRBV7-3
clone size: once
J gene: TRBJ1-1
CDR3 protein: ASSLIPLTGGNTEAF

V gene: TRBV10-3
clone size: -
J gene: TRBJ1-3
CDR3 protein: AISGDPAIGNTIY

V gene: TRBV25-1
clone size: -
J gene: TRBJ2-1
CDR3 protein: ASRAGLAGNEQF

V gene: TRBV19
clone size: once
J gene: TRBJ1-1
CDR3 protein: ASRGNVRGEAF

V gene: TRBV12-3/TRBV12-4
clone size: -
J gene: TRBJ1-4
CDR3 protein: ASSLRANEKLF